The present T cell receptor beta chain was sequenced within a study of early T cells in non-severe SARS-CoV-2 infection. This clonotype was detected many times. MiXCR was run by TCRdb on the 5' RACE reads, yielding one entry per CDR3 protein. The sample lists about 97,000 distinct CDR3 sequences; less than 15% were seen once. The sample taken for sequencing was whole blood. The receptor comes from an adult who was a healthcare worker with PCR-confirmed SARS-CoV-2 infection or an uninfected control (not recorded which).

The CDR3 sequence is CASSYRQGSSPLHF. The CDR3 DNA reads TGTGCCAGCAGTTACCGACAGGGATCTTCACCCCTCCACTTT. The chain has TRBV6-5 and TRBJ1-6; 7 bases map to TRBD1. This CDR3 spans 14 amino acids. Germline V gene data show CDR1 as MNHEY and CDR2 as SVGAGI. V shed 2 bases and J 9 bases; nucleotides not matched to a gene: 4.